This T cell receptor beta chain came from a study of T cell changes during pregnancy in multiple sclerosis. Clones were sequenced by immunoSEQ multiplex PCR, and TCRdb holds only the in-frame ones, with some missing. The table records roughly 89,000 clones, approximately 92% of them present only once. The germline CDR1 and CDR2 sequences are SGDLS and YYNGEE. Trimming took off 0 bases at V and 4 bases at J, with 7 bases between the two ends. CDR3 length equals 13 residues. This sample comprised peripheral blood, obtained in the first trimester of pregnancy. The clonotype comes from a female donor with multiple sclerosis, enrolled in a pregnancy study. The chain carries TRBV9 and TRBJ1-1; no clear D gene. CDR3 DNA sequence: TGTGCCAGCAGCGTAGACACAACCACTGAAGCTTTCTTT. This encodes CASSVDTTTEAFF. Based on the CDR3 plus reference TRBV9 and TRBJ1-1, the full variable domain is DSGVTQTPKHLITATGQRVTLRCSPRSGDLSVYWYQQSLDQGLQFLIQYYNGEERAKGNILERFSAQQFPDLHSELNLSSLELGDSALYFCASSVDTTTEAFFGQGTRLTVV.